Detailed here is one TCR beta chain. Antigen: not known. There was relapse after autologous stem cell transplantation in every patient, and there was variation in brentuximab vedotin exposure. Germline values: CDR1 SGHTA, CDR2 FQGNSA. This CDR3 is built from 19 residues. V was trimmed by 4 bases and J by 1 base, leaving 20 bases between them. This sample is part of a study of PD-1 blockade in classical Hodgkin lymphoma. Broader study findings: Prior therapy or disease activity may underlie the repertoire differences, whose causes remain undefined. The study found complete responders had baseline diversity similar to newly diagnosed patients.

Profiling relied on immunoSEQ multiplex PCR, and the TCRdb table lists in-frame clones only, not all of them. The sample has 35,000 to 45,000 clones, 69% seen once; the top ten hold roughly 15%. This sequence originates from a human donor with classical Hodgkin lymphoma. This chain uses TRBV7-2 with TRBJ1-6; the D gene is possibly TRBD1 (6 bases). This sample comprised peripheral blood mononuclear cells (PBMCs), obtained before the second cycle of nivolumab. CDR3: CASSSLGGASLSYNSPLHF. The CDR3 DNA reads TGTGCCAGCAGCTCACTGGGGGGGGCATCCCTTTCCTATAATTCACCCCTCCACTTT.